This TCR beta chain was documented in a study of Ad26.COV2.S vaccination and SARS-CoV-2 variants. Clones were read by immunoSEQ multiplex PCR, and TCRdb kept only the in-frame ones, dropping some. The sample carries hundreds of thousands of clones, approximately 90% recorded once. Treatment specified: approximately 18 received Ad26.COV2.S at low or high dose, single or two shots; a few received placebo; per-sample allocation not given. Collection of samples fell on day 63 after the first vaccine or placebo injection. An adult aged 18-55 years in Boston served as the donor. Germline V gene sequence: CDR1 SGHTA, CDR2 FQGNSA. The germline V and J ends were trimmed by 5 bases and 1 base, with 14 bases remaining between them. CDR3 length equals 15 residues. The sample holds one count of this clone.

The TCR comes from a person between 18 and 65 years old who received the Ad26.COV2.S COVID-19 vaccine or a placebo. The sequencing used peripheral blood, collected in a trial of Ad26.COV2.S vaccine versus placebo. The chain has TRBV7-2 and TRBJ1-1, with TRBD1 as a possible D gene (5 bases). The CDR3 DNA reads TGTGCCAGCAGCCCGGGGGGTTTGGGGAACACTGAAGCTTTCTTT. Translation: CASSPGGLGNTEAFF.